These T cell receptor beta chains were read from a single sample in a study of blood T cell repertoires in COVID-19. Data came from immunoSEQ multiplex PCR; TCRdb stores just in-frame clones and leaves some out. The profile shows under 150,000 clones, 90% of them singletons. Sequenced: peripheral blood. These receptors were collected from a human donor with active COVID-19. The donor label of this sample is uncertain. CDR3s include the opening cysteine and the closing phenylalanine or tryptophan. The D gene is left open where the match is weak. Clone sizes are given selectively: once, few, many, or a class where the clone is expanded.

TRBV28	TRBJ2-7	TRBD1	NA	CASSQGVYEQYF	TGTGCCAGCAGCCAGGGGGTCTACGAGCAGTACTTC
TRBV5-1	TRBJ1-6	NA	NA	CASSLAGVYNSPLHF	TGCGCCAGCAGCTTGGCGGGGGTCTATAATTCACCCCTCCACTTT
TRBV13	TRBJ1-3	NA	NA	CASSLSLGSSGNTIYF	TGTGCCAGCAGCTTAAGTTTAGGGAGCTCTGGAAACACCATATATTTT
TRBV11-2	TRBJ1-1	NA	NA	CASSPKRGKEAFF	TGTGCCAGCAGCCCCAAAAGGGGAAAGGAAGCTTTCTTT
TRBV7-8	TRBJ2-7	NA	NA	CASSFLYEQYF	TGTGCCAGCAGCTTCCTATACGAGCAGTACTTC
TRBV30	TRBJ2-7	TRBD1	NA	CAWRTGSGRYEQYF	TGCGCCTGGAGGACAGGCTCAGGCAGGTACGAGCAGTACTTC
TRBV10-3	TRBJ1-1	NA	NA	CAISDQLSNTEAFF	TGTGCCATCAGTGACCAACTGTCGAACACTGAAGCTTTCTTT
TRBV7-9	TRBJ2-7	NA	NA	CASSTGTSGGEQYF	TGTGCCAGCAGCACAGGGACCTCCGGCGGCGAGCAGTACTTC
TRBV5-1	TRBJ2-7	NA	NA	CASSLNTGSYEQYF	TGCGCCAGCAGCTTGAACACGGGCTCCTACGAGCAGTACTTC
TRBV18	TRBJ1-2	TRBD1	NA	CASSPGQGREGGYTF	TGTGCCAGCTCACCGGGACAGGGGCGCGAAGGAGGCTACACCTTC
TRBV18	TRBJ1-2	TRBD1	NA	CASSPRSGQGNYGYTF	TGTGCCAGCTCACCACGCTCGGGACAGGGGAACTATGGCTACACCTTC
TRBV5-1	TRBJ1-2	TRBD1	NA	CASSPTGGLVYGYTF	TGCGCCAGCAGCCCTACAGGGGGCCTCGTCTATGGCTACACCTTC
TRBV7-9	TRBJ2-1	TRBD2	NA	CASSLAATSGNEQFF	TGTGCCAGCAGCTTAGCTGCGACTAGCGGCAATGAGCAGTTCTTC
TRBV7-9	TRBJ1-1	NA	NA	CASSFDSRTEAFF	TGTGCCAGCAGCTTTGACAGTCGGACTGAAGCTTTCTTT
TRBV11-2	TRBJ2-3	NA	NA	CASSSTRMTDTQYF	TGTGCCAGCAGCTCAACCAGGATGACAGATACGCAGTATTTT
TRBV6-6	TRBJ2-1	TRBD2	NA	CASFGLAGGPYNEQFF	TGTGCCAGCTTTGGGTTAGCGGGGGGGCCCTACAATGAGCAGTTCTTC
TRBV4-1	TRBJ2-2	TRBD2	NA	CASSQGTSGIGELFF	TGCGCCAGCAGCCAAGGGACTAGCGGGATCGGGGAGCTGTTTTTT
TRBV27	TRBJ2-1	NA	NA	CASKDRDFYNEQFF	TGTGCCAGCAAAGACCGGGACTTCTACAATGAGCAGTTCTTC
TRBV5-4	TRBJ1-1	NA	NA	CASGIAGVSTEAFF	TGTGCCAGCGGCATTGCAGGGGTCAGCACTGAAGCTTTCTTT
TRBV18	TRBJ2-7	NA	NA	CASSPKGLARTYEQYF	TGTGCCAGCTCACCTAAAGGACTCGCCAGAACTTACGAGCAGTACTTC
TRBV6-5	TRBJ1-2	TRBD1	NA	CASNQDRGRNYGYTF	TGTGCCAGCAACCAAGACAGGGGACGTAACTATGGCTACACCTTC
TRBV18	TRBJ2-5	NA	NA	CASSPPSLGGRGETQYF	TGTGCCAGCTCACCGCCCAGTCTGGGGGGAAGGGGAGAGACCCAGTACTTC
TRBV19	TRBJ2-7	TRBD1	NA	CASSYGTVASYEQYF	TGTGCCAGTAGCTACGGGACAGTAGCCTCCTACGAGCAGTACTTC
TRBV3-1/TRBV3-2	TRBJ1-1	NA	NA	CASSQNVYGGQGEAFF	TGTGCCAGCAGCCAAAACGTTTACGGGGGGCAGGGTGAAGCTTTCTTT
TRBV4-3	TRBJ2-2	NA	few	CASSQVAGLAGELFF	TGCGCCAGCAGCCAAGTTGCAGGTCTGGCCGGGGAGCTGTTTTTT
TRBV7-8	TRBJ2-2	TRBD1	NA	CASLDRGQVFWELFF	TGTGCCAGCTTAGACAGGGGGCAAGTTTTTTGGGAGCTGTTTTTT
TRBV7-8	TRBJ2-3	NA	once	CASRVELESTDTQYF	TGTGCCAGCAGAGTAGAACTAGAGAGCACAGATACGCAGTATTTT
TRBV19	TRBJ2-3	TRBD1	once	CASSIDSRDRATDTQYF	TGTGCCAGTAGTATAGACTCCCGGGACAGGGCGACAGATACGCAGTATTTT
TRBV18	TRBJ1-5	TRBD1	NA	CASSPQGVQPQHF	TGTGCCAGCTCACCTCAGGGGGTTCAGCCCCAGCATTTT
TRBV6-6	TRBJ2-3	TRBD1	NA	CASSSRGTGLADTQYF	TGTGCCAGCAGCTCCCGTGGGACAGGGCTTGCAGATACGCAGTATTTT
TRBV10-1	TRBJ2-1	NA	NA	CASSDLLTYNEQFF	TGCGCCAGCAGTGATTTACTAACCTACAATGAGCAGTTCTTC
TRBV6-5	TRBJ2-2	NA	once	CASRQEGWTGELFF	TGTGCCAGTCGACAGGAAGGTTGGACCGGGGAGCTGTTTTTT
TRBV4-3	TRBJ1-4	NA	NA	CASSQEATGGNEKLFF	TGCGCCAGCAGCCAAGAGGCGACAGGTGGGAATGAAAAACTGTTTTTT
TRBV18	TRBJ2-3	TRBD2	NA	CASSPGLAGSDTQYF	TGTGCCAGCTCACCCGGACTAGCGGGGTCAGATACGCAGTATTTT
TRBV19	TRBJ1-2	TRBD1	NA	CASGTGDYGYTF	TGTGCCAGCGGGACAGGGGACTATGGCTACACCTTC
TRBV7-9	TRBJ1-6	NA	NA	CASSPGQSSYNSPLHF	TGTGCCAGCAGCCCAGGACAGAGCTCCTATAATTCACCCCTCCACTTT
TRBV18	TRBJ2-1	NA	NA	CASSVQLNEQFF	TGTGCCAGCTCTGTGCAGTTGAATGAGCAGTTCTTC
TRBV6-5	TRBJ1-2	NA	once	CASSPGYGYTF	TGTGCCAGCAGCCCAGGGTATGGCTACACCTTC
TRBV4-2	TRBJ1-4	TRBD1	NA	CASSLSERGPSNEKLFF	TGTGCCAGCAGCCTGAGCGAGAGGGGGCCTAGCAATGAAAAACTGTTTTTT
TRBV18	TRBJ2-1	NA	NA	CASSPLSDNEQFF	TGTGCCAGCTCACCATTGAGCGACAATGAGCAGTTCTTC
TRBV15	TRBJ1-1	TRBD1	NA	CATSRGGQGRVNTEAFF	TGTGCCACCAGCAGGGGTGGACAGGGGAGGGTTAACACTGAAGCTTTCTTT
TRBV7-9	TRBJ1-2	NA	NA	CASSFFQGAYGYTF	TGTGCCAGCAGCTTTTTTCAGGGCGCCTATGGCTACACCTTC
TRBV12-3/TRBV12-4	TRBJ2-5	NA	NA	CASSFNREETQYF	TGTGCCAGCAGTTTTAACAGAGAAGAGACCCAGTACTTC
TRBV5-6	TRBJ1-5	NA	NA	CASSSTGTYSNQPQHF	TGTGCCAGCAGCTCGACAGGAACTTATAGCAATCAGCCCCAGCATTTT
TRBV5-1	TRBJ1-6	TRBD1	NA	CASSPGGSNSPLHF	TGCGCCAGCAGTCCAGGGGGGTCTAATTCACCCCTCCACTTT
TRBV19	TRBJ1-2	NA	NA	CASSILGSLGNGYTF	TGTGCCAGTAGTATCTTGGGTTCTCTCGGGAATGGCTACACCTTC
TRBV7-2	TRBJ2-5	NA	NA	CASSLVVGQETQYF	TGTGCCAGCAGCTTAGTCGTCGGGCAAGAGACCCAGTACTTC
TRBV10-1	TRBJ2-1	NA	NA	CASSRGNEQFF	TGCGCCAGCAGTCGGGGGAATGAGCAGTTCTTC
TRBV19	TRBJ1-1	NA	NA	CASSIWEGGLASEAFF	TGTGCCAGTAGTATTTGGGAGGGGGGTTTGGCGTCTGAAGCTTTCTTT
TRBV4-3	TRBJ1-1	NA	NA	CASSEGGAGSVNTEAFF	TGCGCCAGCAGCGAGGGGGGGGCGGGATCGGTGAACACTGAAGCTTTCTTT
TRBV5-4	TRBJ2-7	NA	few	CASSGSFQGNYEQYF	TGTGCCAGCAGCGGTTCCTTTCAGGGTAACTACGAGCAGTACTTC
TRBV20-1	TRBJ2-3	NA	few	CSAELADTQYF	TGCAGTGCAGAGTTAGCGGATACGCAGTATTTT
TRBV27	TRBJ2-5	NA	NA	CASSLGQGGQETQYF	TGTGCCAGCAGCCTCGGACAGGGAGGGCAAGAGACCCAGTACTTC
TRBV19	TRBJ2-1	TRBD1	NA	CASSSGQGRGNEQFF	TGTGCCAGTAGCAGTGGACAGGGTCGGGGCAATGAGCAGTTCTTC
TRBV15	TRBJ2-3	TRBD2	NA	CATSRDGLAGGPSDTQYF	TGTGCCACCAGCAGAGACGGACTAGCGGGGGGGCCGTCTGATACGCAGTATTTT
TRBV7-7	TRBJ2-7	TRBD2	NA	CASSPGLAGVHEQYF	TGTGCCAGCAGCCCGGGGCTAGCGGGGGTGCACGAGCAGTACTTC
TRBV16	TRBJ1-2	NA	NA	CASSHTVYGYTF	TGTGCCAGCAGCCACACAGTCTATGGCTACACCTTC
TRBV7-8	TRBJ1-6	NA	NA	CASSEKAGGSPLHF	TGTGCCAGCAGCGAAAAGGCCGGAGGCTCACCCCTCCACTTT
TRBV19	TRBJ2-4	TRBD1	NA	CASSSGTGDLAKNIQYF	TGTGCCAGTAGTTCGGGGACAGGGGATTTAGCCAAAAACATTCAGTACTTC
TRBV7-8	TRBJ2-7	TRBD1	once	CASSLRQGVYEQYF	TGTGCCAGCAGCTTACGACAGGGGGTCTACGAGCAGTACTTC